The rows below give T cell receptor beta chains drawn from one sample of a study of technical replicates of blood from several donors. Here immunoSEQ multiplex PCR was the method, and the copy in TCRdb shows in-frame clones only, minus some. Of some 75,000 clones in the sample, approximately 96% were seen once. The sequencing sample was made of T cells isolated from PBMCs. Receptors originate from a human donor in good health. Each CDR3 is given with its conserved first and last residue. The order of the fields is J gene, V gene, D gene, clone size, CDR3 DNA, CDR3 protein. A D gene is named only where the DNA matches it firmly. Rows give clone size only sometimes, using once, few, many, or a class for an expanded clone.

TRBJ2-5,TRBV7-8,NA,NA,TGTGCCAGCAGCCTCCATTCGGGGGATATTGGGGCCCAGTACTTC,CASSLHSGDIGAQYF
TRBJ2-7,TRBV15,TRBD2,NA,TGTGCCACCAGCAGACCCTTGAGCGGGGCCTACGAGCAGTACTTC,CATSRPLSGAYEQYF
TRBJ2-1,TRBV18,TRBD2,NA,TGTGCCAGCTCACCAGGACTAGCGGGGGCCTACAATGAGCAGTTCTTC,CASSPGLAGAYNEQFF
TRBJ2-1,TRBV4-1,TRBD2,NA,TGCGCCAGCAGCCAGGTGAACCTAGCGGGAGGGCCTAAAGAGTACAATGAGCAGTTCTTC,CASSQVNLAGGPKEYNEQFF
TRBJ2-3,TRBV7-3,TRBD1,NA,TGTGCCAGCAGCTTAATGGGACAGCCATACACAGATACGCAGTATTTT,CASSLMGQPYTDTQYF
TRBJ1-2,TRBV7-9,TRBD1,once,TGTGCCAGCAGACAAGGACAGGGAACCTATGGCTACACCTTC,CASRQGQGTYGYTF
TRBJ2-3,TRBV10-3,NA,NA,TGTGCCATCAGTCTCACGAGTTACGGGGGTACGCAGTATTTT,CAISLTSYGGTQYF
TRBJ1-5,TRBV6-5,NA,NA,TGTGCCAGCAGTCACCAGGGGCTGGACAATCAGCCCCAGCATTTT,CASSHQGLDNQPQHF
TRBJ2-2,TRBV5-6,TRBD1,NA,TGTGCCAGCAGCAGGACAGGTTCAGGCGGGGAGCTGTTTTTT,CASSRTGSGGELFF
TRBJ1-2,TRBV27,NA,NA,TGTGCCAGCGCGCTGTCTCTACTCTCCGGCTACACCTTC,CASALSLLSGYTF
TRBJ2-3,TRBV9,NA,NA,TGTGCCAGCAGCGAACAAGATACGCAGTATTTT,CASSEQDTQYF
TRBJ2-5,TRBV6-5,NA,NA,TGTGCCAGCAGTCGCGGAGGTTTACAAGAGACCCAGTACTTC,CASSRGGLQETQYF
TRBJ2-1,TRBV5-1,TRBD2,NA,TGCGCCAGCAGCTGGGGGGGTGGCGGAGGAAATTACAATGAGCAGTTCTTC,CASSWGGGGGNYNEQFF
TRBJ2-3,TRBV2,NA,NA,TGTGCCAGCCCCTTGGGGGGTACGCAGTATTTT,CASPLGGTQYF
TRBJ1-2,TRBV19,NA,NA,TGTGCCAGTAGTATAGCTCCGAGGCCGGCTAACTATGGCTACACCTTC,CASSIAPRPANYGYTF
TRBJ2-1,TRBV28,NA,NA,TGTGCCAGCGGACTCCGAACCTACAATGAGCAGTTCTTC,CASGLRTYNEQFF
TRBJ2-7,TRBV28,NA,NA,TGTGCCAGCAGTTTATCTTGGCAGGGAGGACACGAGCAGTACTTC,CASSLSWQGGHEQYF
TRBJ2-5,TRBV25-1,TRBD2,NA,TGTGCCAGCAGTGAATACGGTAGCGGGAGGGGAGAGACCCAGTACTTC,CASSEYGSGRGETQYF
TRBJ2-7,TRBV7-9,NA,NA,TGTGCCAGCAGCCCCGGGACACCCTACGAGCAGTACTTC,CASSPGTPYEQYF
TRBJ2-7,TRBV6-6,TRBD2,NA,TGTGCCAGCAGTGCCGGGACTACAAGCTTTAGCGAGCAGTACTTC,CASSAGTTSFSEQYF
TRBJ1-1,TRBV6-1,NA,NA,TGTGCCAGCATCGCAGGAATGAACACTGAAGCTTTCTTT,CASIAGMNTEAFF
TRBJ1-1,TRBV11-2,NA,NA,TGTGCCAGCAGCTTAGAGCCGGGGTACACTGAAGCTTTCTTT,CASSLEPGYTEAFF
TRBJ2-7,TRBV6-5,TRBD2,few,TGTGCCAGCAACCTAGCGGGAGGACCCTACGAGCAGTACTTC,CASNLAGGPYEQYF
TRBJ2-3,TRBV7-9,TRBD2,NA,TGTGCCAGCAGCGATGGGACTAGCGGGAGGATCACAGATACGCAGTATTTT,CASSDGTSGRITDTQYF
TRBJ2-7,TRBV28,NA,NA,TGTGCCAGCAGTTTTGGGCTCGAGCAGTACTTC,CASSFGLEQYF
TRBJ1-2,TRBV16,NA,NA,TGTGCCAGCAGCCAATGGCAGGGCAACTATGGCTACACCTTC,CASSQWQGNYGYTF
TRBJ1-1,TRBV29-1,NA,NA,TGCAGCGTTGCGGGGGGGCTATGGAACACTGAAGCTTTCTTT,CSVAGGLWNTEAFF
TRBJ2-7,TRBV6-1,NA,NA,TGTGCCAGCAGCCAATCTCTACCCTACGAGCAGTACTTC,CASSQSLPYEQYF
TRBJ2-3,TRBV9,NA,NA,TGTGCCAGCAGCGTAGGTGGGACTCGCACAGATACGCAGTATTTT,CASSVGGTRTDTQYF